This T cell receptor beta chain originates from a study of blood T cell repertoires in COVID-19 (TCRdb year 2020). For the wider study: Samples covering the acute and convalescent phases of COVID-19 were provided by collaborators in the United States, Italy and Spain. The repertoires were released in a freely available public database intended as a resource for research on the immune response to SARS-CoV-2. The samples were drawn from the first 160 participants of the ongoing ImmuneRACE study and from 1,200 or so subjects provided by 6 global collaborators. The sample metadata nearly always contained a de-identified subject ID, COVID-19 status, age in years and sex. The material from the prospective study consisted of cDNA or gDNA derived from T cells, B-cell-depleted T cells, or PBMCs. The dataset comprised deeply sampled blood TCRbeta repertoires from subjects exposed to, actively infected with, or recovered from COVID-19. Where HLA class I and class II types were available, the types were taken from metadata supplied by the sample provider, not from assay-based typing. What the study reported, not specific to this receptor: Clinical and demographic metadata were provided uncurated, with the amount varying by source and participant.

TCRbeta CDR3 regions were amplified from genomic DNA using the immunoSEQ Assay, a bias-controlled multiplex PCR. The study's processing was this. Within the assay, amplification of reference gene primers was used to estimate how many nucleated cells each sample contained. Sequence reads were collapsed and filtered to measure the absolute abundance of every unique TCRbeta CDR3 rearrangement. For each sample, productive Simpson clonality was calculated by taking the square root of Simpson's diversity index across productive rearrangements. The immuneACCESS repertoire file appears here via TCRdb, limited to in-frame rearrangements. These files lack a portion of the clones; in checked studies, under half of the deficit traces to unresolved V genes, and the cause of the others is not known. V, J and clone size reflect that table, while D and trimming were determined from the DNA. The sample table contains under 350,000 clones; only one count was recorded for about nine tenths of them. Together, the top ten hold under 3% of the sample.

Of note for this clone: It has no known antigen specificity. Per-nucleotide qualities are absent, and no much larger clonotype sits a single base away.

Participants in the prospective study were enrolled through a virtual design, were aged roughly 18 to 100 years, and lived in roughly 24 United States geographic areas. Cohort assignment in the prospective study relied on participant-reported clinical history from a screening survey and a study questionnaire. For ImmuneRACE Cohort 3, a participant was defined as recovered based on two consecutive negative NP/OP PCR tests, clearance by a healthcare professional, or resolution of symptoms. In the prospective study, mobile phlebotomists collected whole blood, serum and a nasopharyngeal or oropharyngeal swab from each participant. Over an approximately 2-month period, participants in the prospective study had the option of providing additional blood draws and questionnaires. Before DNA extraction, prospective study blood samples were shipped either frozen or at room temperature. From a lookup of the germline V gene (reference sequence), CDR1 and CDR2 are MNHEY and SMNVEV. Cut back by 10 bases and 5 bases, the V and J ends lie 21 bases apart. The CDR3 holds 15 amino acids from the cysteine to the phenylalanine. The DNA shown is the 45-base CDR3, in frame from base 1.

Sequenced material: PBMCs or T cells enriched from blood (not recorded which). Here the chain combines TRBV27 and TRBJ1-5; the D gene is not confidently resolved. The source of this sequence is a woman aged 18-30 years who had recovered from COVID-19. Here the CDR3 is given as CANANPGRRDQPQHF. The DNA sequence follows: TGTGCCAACGCGAACCCGGGAAGGCGGGATCAGCCCCAGCATTTT.